The T cell receptor (beta chain) described here comes from a study of cytomegalovirus exposure and HLA in healthy donors. The CDR3 loop spans 13 amino acids. The germline V gene encodes CDR1 MNHEY and CDR2 SMNVEV (reference sequence). The primer mix had 60 Vbeta and 13 Jbeta primers. Assay: immunoSEQ multiplex PCR; the TCRdb copy retains only in-frame clones and omits some. This repertoire shows about 180,000 clones, approximately 80% found once; its top ten account for 0.95% to 1.5%. Study-wide results and limits: Whilst most TCR sequences proved rare, a subset of public TCRs occurred across many donors. Presence/absence analyses treated sequencing depth as roughly uniform across donors.

As to this clone: Its specificity is not known.

What was sequenced was PBMCs. The chain carries TRBV27 and TRBJ1-2; weak D call: TRBD1 (6 bases). The sequence came from a boy aged 2 to 10 in good health and CMV-seronegative. The CDR3 protein is CATRRGGDYGYTF. DNA for the CDR3: TGTGCTACTCGTAGGGGGGGCGACTATGGCTACACCTTC.